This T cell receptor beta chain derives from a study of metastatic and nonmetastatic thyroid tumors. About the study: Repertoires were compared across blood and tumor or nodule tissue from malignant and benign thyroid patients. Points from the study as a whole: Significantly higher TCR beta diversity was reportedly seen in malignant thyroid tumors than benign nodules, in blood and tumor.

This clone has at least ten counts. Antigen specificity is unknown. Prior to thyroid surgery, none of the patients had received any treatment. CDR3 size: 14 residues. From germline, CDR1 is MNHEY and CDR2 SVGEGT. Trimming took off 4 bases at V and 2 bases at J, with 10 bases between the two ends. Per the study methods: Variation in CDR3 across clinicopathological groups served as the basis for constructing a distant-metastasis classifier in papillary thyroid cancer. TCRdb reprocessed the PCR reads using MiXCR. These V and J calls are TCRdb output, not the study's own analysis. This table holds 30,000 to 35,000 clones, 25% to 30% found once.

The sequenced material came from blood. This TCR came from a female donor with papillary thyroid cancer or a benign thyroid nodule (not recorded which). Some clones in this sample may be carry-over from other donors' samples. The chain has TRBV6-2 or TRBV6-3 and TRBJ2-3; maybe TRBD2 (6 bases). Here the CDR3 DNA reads TGTGCCAGCAGTTTCGGAGGGCCCACAGATACGCAGTATTTT. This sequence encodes CASSFGGPTDTQYF.